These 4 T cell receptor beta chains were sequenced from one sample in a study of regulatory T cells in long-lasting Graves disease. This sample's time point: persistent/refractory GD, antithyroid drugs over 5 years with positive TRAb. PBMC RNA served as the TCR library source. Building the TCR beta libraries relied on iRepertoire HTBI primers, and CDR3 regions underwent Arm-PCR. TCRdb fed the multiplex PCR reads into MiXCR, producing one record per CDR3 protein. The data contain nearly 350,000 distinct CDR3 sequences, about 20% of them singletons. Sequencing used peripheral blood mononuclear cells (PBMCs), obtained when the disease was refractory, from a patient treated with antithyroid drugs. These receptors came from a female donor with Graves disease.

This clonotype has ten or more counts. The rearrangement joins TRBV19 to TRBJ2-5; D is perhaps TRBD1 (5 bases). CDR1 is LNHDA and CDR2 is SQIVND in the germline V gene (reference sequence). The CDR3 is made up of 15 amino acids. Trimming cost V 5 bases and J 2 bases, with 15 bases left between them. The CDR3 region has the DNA TGTGCCAGTAGTCCCCAAACAGGTTTTCAAGAGACCCAGTACTTC. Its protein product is CASSPQTGFQETQYF.

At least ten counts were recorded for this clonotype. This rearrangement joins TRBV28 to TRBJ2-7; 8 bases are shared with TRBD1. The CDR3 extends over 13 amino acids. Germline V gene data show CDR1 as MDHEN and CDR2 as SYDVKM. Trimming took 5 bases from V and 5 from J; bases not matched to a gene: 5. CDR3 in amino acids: CASSIQGAHEQYF. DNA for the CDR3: TGTGCCAGCAGTATCCAGGGGGCACACGAGCAGTACTTC.

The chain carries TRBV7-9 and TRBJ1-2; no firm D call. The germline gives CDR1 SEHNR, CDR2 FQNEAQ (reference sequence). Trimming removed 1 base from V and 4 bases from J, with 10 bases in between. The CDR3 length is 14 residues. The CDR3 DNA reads TGTGCCAGCAGCTTAGATGGAGGGAGCTATGGCTACACCTTC. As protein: CASSLDGGSYGYTF.

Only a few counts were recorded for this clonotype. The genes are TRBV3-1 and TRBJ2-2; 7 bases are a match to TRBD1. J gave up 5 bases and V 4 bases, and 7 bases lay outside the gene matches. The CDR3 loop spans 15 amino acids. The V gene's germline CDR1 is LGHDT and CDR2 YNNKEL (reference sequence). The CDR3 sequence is CASSPGTDWTGELFF. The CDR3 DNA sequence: TGTGCCAGCAGCCCTGGGACAGACTGGACCGGGGAGCTGTTTTTT.